The source of this T cell receptor (beta chain) is a study of cytomegalovirus exposure and HLA in healthy donors. Study outcomes and limitations: Investigators reported approximately 170 TCR beta chains as tied to cytomegalovirus.

A remark on this clone: Its target is unknown.

Only in-frame clones appear in the TCRdb table, and some are missing; sequencing was by immunoSEQ multiplex PCR. The sample includes fewer than 150,000 clones, around nine tenths of them seen just once. V shed 0 bases and J shed 2 bases, with 20 bases lying between them. Germline CDR1 reads SGDLS; CDR2 reads YYNGEE. This CDR3 region has 18 residues. The sample comprised PBMCs. This chain uses TRBV9 with TRBJ1-1; the D is unclear. The origin of this receptor is a man between 25 and 39 years old in good health and CMV-seronegative. The CDR3 protein is CASSVGVEGFGENTEAFF. CDR3 bases: TGTGCCAGCAGCGTAGGGGTGGAGGGATTCGGCGAAAACACTGAAGCTTTCTTT.